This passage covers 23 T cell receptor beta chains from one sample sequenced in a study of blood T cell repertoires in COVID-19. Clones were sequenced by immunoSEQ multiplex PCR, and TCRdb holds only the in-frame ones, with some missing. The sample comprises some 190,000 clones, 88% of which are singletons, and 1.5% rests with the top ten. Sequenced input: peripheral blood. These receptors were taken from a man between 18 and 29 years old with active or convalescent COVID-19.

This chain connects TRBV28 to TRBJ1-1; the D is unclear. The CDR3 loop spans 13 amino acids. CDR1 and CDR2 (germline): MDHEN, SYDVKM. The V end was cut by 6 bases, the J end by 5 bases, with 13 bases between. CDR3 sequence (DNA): TGTGCCAGCAGGGGCAGACGACCGACTGAAGCTTTCTTT. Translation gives CASRGRRPTEAFF.

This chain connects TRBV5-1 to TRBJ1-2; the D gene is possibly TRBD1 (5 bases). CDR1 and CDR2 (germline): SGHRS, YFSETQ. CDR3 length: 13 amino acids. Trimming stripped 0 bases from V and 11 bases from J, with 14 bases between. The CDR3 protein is CASSLAGGYVYTF. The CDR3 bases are TGCGCCAGCAGCTTGGCGGGGGGATATGTTTACACCTTC. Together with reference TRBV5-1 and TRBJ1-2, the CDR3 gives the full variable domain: KAGVTQTPRYLIKTRGQQVTLSCSPISGHRSVSWYQQTPGQGLQFLFEYFSETQRNKGNFPGRFSGRQFSNSRSEMNVSTLELGDSALYLCASSLAGGYVYTFGSGTRLTVV.

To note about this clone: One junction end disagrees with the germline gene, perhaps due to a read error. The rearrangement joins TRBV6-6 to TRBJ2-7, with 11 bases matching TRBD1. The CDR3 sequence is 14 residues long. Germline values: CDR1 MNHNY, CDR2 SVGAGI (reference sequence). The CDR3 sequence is CASSSGTGGAGESF. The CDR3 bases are TGTGCCAGCAGTTCCGGGACAGGGGGAGCGGGAGAGAGCTTC.

CDR3 amino acids: CASIPDEQYF. The CDR3 nucleotides read TGCGCCAGCATCCCTGACGAGCAGTACTTC. The rearrangement joins TRBV4-1 to TRBJ2-7; D is uncertain. The V gene's germline CDR1 is MGHRA and CDR2 YSYEKL. V gave up 7 bases and J gave up 5 bases, with 6 bases separating them. CDR3 length: 10 amino acids.

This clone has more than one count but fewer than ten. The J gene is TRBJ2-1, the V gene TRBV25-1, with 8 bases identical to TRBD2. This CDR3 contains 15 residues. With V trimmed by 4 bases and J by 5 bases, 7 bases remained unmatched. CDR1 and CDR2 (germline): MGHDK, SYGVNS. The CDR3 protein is CASSGEREPHNEQFF. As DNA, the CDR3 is TGTGCCAGCAGTGGTGAGCGGGAGCCCCACAATGAGCAGTTCTTC. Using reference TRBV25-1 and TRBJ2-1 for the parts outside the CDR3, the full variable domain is EADIYQTPRYLVIGTGKKITLECSQTMGHDKMYWYQQDPGMELHLIHYSYGVNSTEKGDLSSESTVSRIRTEHFPLTLESARPSHTSQYLCASSGEREPHNEQFFGPGTRLTVL.

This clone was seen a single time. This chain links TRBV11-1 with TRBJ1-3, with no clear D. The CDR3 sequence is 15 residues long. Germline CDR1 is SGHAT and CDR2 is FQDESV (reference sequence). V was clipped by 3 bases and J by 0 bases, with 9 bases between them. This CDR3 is CASSFARDSGNTIYF. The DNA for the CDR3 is TGTGCCAGCAGCTTCGCGCGGGACTCTGGAAACACCATATATTTT.

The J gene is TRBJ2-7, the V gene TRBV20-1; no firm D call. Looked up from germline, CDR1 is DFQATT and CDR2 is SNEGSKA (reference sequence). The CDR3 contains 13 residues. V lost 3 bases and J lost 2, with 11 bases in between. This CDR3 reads CSASPGLPYEQYF. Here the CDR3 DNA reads TGCAGTGCTAGTCCGGGTCTCCCCTACGAGCAGTACTTC.

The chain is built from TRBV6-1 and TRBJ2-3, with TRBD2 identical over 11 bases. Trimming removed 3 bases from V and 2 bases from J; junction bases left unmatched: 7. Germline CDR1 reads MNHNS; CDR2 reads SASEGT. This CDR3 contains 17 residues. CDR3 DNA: TGTGCCAGCAGTGACCCTACTAGCGGGAGCTACACAGATACGCAGTATTTT. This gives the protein CASSDPTSGSYTDTQYF.

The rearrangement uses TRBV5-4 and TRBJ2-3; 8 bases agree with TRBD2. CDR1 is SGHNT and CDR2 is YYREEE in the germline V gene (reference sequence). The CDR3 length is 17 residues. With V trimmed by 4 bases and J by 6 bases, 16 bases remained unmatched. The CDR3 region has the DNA TGTGCCAGCAGCGCGGTGGTTTTGGAGCGGGAGCCGGATACGCAGTATTTT. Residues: CASSAVVLEREPDTQYF. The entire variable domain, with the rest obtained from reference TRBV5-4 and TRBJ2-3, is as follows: ETGVTQSPTHLIKTRGQQVTLRCSSQSGHNTVSWYQQALGQGPQFIFQYYREEENGRGNFPPRFSGLQFPNYSSELNVNALELDDSALYLCASSAVVLEREPDTQYFGPGTRLTVL.

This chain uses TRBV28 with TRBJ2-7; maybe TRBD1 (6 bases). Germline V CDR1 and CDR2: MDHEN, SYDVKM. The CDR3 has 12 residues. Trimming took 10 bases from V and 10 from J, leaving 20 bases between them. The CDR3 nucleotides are TGTGCCACTACCGGGACAAGGGATAGCCAGTACTTC. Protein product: CATTGTRDSQYF.

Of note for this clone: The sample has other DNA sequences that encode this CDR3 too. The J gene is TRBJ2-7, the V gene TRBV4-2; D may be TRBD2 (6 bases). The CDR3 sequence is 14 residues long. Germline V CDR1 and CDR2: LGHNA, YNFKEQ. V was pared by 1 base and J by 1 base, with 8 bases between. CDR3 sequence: CASSQGRGSYEQYF. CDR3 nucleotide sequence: TGTGCCAGCAGCCAAGGGCGGGGATCCTACGAGCAGTACTTC.

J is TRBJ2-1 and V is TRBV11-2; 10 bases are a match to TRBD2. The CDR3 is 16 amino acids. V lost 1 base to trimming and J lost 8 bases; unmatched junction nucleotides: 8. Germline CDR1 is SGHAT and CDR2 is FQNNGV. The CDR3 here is CASSLVLSGRTDEQFF. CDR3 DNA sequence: TGTGCCAGCAGCTTAGTCCTTAGCGGGAGGACAGATGAGCAGTTCTTC.

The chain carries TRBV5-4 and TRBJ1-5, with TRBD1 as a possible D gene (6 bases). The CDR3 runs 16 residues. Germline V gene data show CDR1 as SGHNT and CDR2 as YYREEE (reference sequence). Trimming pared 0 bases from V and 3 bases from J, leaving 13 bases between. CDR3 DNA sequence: TGTGCCAGCAGCTTGGACGGGGGGGCTAACAATCAGCCCCAGCATTTT. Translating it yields CASSLDGGANNQPQHF.

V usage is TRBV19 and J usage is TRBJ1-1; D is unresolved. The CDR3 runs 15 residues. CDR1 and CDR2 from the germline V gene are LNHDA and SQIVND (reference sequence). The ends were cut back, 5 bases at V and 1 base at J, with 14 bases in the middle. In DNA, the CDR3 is TGTGCCAGTAGTCTTAGACCGGGTTGGAACACTGAAGCTTTCTTT. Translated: CASSLRPGWNTEAFF.

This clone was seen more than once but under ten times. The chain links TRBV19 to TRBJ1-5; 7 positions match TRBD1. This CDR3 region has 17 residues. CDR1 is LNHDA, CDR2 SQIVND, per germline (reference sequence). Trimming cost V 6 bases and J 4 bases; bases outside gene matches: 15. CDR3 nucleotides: TGTGCCAGTAGCCAACGGGGGCTGAGGGGGCAAAATCAGCCCCAGCATTTT. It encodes CASSQRGLRGQNQPQHF.

CDR3 DNA: TGTGCCAGCAGTTACAGTCCGGGACAGGGGGCGGGGGAGCAGTACTTC. The encoded protein is CASSYSPGQGAGEQYF. V gene TRBV6-5 combines with J gene TRBJ2-7; 12 bases map to TRBD1. With V trimmed by 2 bases and J by 7 bases, 9 bases remained unmatched. CDR1 is MNHEY, CDR2 SVGAGI, per germline. The CDR3 runs to 16 residues.

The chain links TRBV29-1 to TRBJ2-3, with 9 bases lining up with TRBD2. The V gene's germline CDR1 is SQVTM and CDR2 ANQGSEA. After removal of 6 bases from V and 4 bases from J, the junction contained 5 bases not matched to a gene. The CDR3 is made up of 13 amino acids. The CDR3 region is CSVRAGGSDTQYF. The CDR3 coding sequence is TGCAGCGTCCGAGCGGGAGGTTCAGATACGCAGTATTTT.

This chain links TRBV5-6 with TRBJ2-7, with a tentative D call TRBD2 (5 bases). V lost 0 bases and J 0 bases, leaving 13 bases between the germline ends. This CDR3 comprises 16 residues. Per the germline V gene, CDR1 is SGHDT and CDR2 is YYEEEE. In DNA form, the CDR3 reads TGTGCCAGCAGCTTGGGAAGCGGAGTCAGCTCCTACGAGCAGTACTTC. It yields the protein CASSLGSGVSSYEQYF.

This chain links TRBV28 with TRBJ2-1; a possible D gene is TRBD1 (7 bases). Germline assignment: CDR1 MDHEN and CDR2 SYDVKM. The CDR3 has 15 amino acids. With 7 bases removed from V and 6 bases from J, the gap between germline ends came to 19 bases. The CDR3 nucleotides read TGTGCCAGCATCCCAGGGGGGCCTCATACCAATGAGCAGTTCTTC. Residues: CASIPGGPHTNEQFF.

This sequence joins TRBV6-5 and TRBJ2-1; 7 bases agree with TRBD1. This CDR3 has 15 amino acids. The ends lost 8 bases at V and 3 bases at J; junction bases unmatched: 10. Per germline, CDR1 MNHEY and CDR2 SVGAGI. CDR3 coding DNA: TGTGCCAGCGGAAGCCGGGACAGAGTCTACAATGAGCAGTTCTTC. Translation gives CASGSRDRVYNEQFF.

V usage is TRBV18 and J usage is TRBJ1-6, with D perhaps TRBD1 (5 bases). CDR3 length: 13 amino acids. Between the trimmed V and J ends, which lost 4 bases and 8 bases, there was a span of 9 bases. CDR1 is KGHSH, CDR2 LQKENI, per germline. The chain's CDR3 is CASSQLQDSPLHF. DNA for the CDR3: TGTGCCAGCTCACAGCTACAGGATTCACCCCTCCACTTT. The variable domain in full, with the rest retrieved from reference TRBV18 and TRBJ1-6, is NAGVMQNPRHLVRRRGQEARLRCSPMKGHSHVYWYRQLPEEGLKFMVYLQKENIIDESGMPKERFSAEFPKEGPSILRIQQVVRGDSAAYFCASSQLQDSPLHFGNGTRLTVT.

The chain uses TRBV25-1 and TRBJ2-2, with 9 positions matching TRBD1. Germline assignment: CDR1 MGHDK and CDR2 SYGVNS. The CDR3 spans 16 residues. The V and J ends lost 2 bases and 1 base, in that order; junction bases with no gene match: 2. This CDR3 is CASSEPGQGNTGELFF. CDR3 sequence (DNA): TGTGCCAGCAGTGAACCGGGACAGGGGAACACCGGGGAGCTGTTTTTT.

Written as DNA, the CDR3 is TGTGCCAGCTCACGAGACCCAGGGAACACTGAAGCTTTCTTT. Translated: CASSRDPGNTEAFF. V and J are TRBV18 and TRBJ1-1; D gene ambiguous. In germline, CDR1 is KGHSH, CDR2 LQKENI. The CDR3 totals 14 residues. V was shortened by 4 bases and J by 1 base, with 10 bases between the two germline ends.